These 26 T cell receptor beta chains were all obtained from the same sample, sequenced in a study of Graves' ophthalmopathy and Graves' hyperthyroidism. RNA transcripts provided the template for amplifying TCR beta CDR3 regions. First-round RT-PCR relied on HTBI primers, and a second-round multiplex PCR came next. One entry per CDR3 protein, called by TCRdb with MiXCR from the multiplex PCR reads. The sample yields roughly 400,000 distinct CDR3 sequences, over 15% seen once. The sequenced material came from peripheral blood. The receptors originated from a woman younger than 30 with stable Graves' hyperthyroidism.

This clonotype was recorded many times. The V gene is TRBV2, the J gene TRBJ2-2; the D is unclear. This CDR3 has 15 residues. Germline CDR1 and CDR2: SNHLY and FYNNEI. The V end lost 6 bases, the J end lost 6 bases, and 17 bases lay between the germline ends. CDR3 residues: CASSPTDPFPGELFF. CDR3 DNA sequence: TGTGCCAGCAGCCCCACCGACCCTTTCCCCGGGGAGCTGTTTTTT.

This clonotype was observed at least ten times. The CDR3 coding sequence is TGTGCCAGCAGTTACCGGGGACGTCTCAGCTCCTATAATTCACCCCTCCACTTT. It translates to CASSYRGRLSSYNSPLHF. The chain carries TRBV6-2 or TRBV6-3 and TRBJ1-6; the D gene is possibly TRBD1 (5 bases). The CDR3 contains 18 residues. V dropped 2 bases and J dropped 0 bases, with 14 bases sitting between them. Germline assignment: CDR1 MNHEY and CDR2 SVGEGT.

This clonotype was observed many times. V and J are TRBV12-3 or TRBV12-4 and TRBJ1-1; TRBD1 is a possible D gene (5 bases). V was trimmed by 0 bases and J by 0 bases, leaving 8 bases between them. The CDR3 has 15 residues. The CDR3 sequence is CASSLAAGMNTEAFF. CDR3 bases: TGTGCCAGCAGTTTAGCGGCAGGGATGAACACTGAAGCTTTCTTT.

This clonotype was seen at least ten times. The chain links TRBV11-1 to TRBJ2-3, with no clear D. Trimming pared 5 bases from V and 5 bases from J, leaving 17 bases between. Germline CDR1 SGHAT, CDR2 FQDESV (reference sequence). This CDR3 comprises 15 residues. Here the CDR3 reads CASSPPGSPGDTQYF. The CDR3 DNA reads TGTGCCAGCAGCCCTCCTGGCAGTCCCGGAGATACGCAGTATTTT.

The rearrangement joins TRBV5-1 to TRBJ1-5, with TRBD1 matching over 8 bases. CDR1 is SGHRS and CDR2 is YFSETQ in the germline V gene. The CDR3 length is 16 residues. The V segment lost 0 bases and the J segment 5 bases; nucleotides outside the gene matches: 7. The CDR3 nucleotides read TGCGCCAGCAGCTTGGATGACGGGACAGGAGATCAGCCCCAGCATTTT. Its translation is CASSLDDGTGDQPQHF.

This sequence joins TRBV18 and TRBJ2-5; possible D gene TRBD1, 6 bases. The CDR3 runs 14 residues. Germline V lookup: CDR1 KGHSH, CDR2 LQKENI. The V end lost 2 bases, the J end lost 5 bases, and 12 bases lay between the germline ends. The CDR3 DNA reads as TGTGCCAGCTCACCAATGTCAGGGGATGAGACCCAGTACTTC. Its translation: CASSPMSGDETQYF.

The chain has TRBV6-5 and TRBJ2-7; TRBD2 matches at 7 bases. There are 15 residues in the CDR3. Germline loops: CDR1 MNHEY, CDR2 SVGAGI. The V segment lost 7 bases and the J segment 7 bases; nucleotides outside the gene matches: 16. This chain's CDR3 is CASITSATKAGEQYF. CDR3 nucleotides: TGTGCCAGCATTACTAGCGCGACCAAAGCGGGTGAGCAGTACTTC.

This clonotype was found many times. This chain uses TRBV10-3 with TRBJ1-1; D is uncertain. Germline V gene sequence: CDR1 ENHRY, CDR2 SYGVKD. This CDR3 comprises 15 residues. Trimming pared 2 bases from V and 4 bases from J, leaving 14 bases between. CDR3 DNA: TGTGCCATCAGTGAGCAAACCCAGGCGGGCACTGAAGCTTTCTTT. It translates to CAISEQTQAGTEAFF.

Many counts were recorded for this clonotype. The chain links TRBV20-1 to TRBJ2-7; no firm D call. The V gene lost 5 bases and the J gene lost 5 bases, with 16 bases spanning the gap. The CDR3 sequence is 13 residues long. Germline V gene data show CDR1 as DFQATT and CDR2 as SNEGSKA (reference sequence). The CDR3 coding sequence is TGCAGTGCTCTACATGCCCCCCGGGACGAGCAGTACTTC. Its protein is CSALHAPRDEQYF.

This chain connects TRBV20-1 to TRBJ1-2; 7 bases align to TRBD1. The J segment lost 4 bases and the V segment lost 6 bases, leaving 5 bases of the junction unmatched. Per the germline V gene, CDR1 is DFQATT and CDR2 is SNEGSKA (reference sequence). The CDR3 spans 12 residues. CDR3 sequence reads: CSAPGTVYGYTF. In nucleotides, the CDR3 is TGCAGTGCGCCCGGGACAGTCTATGGCTACACCTTC.

The V and J genes are TRBV11-2 and TRBJ1-2; D remains ambiguous. The germline V gene has CDR1 SGHAT and CDR2 FQNNGV. The CDR3 totals 14 residues. V shed 3 bases and J shed 8 bases, with 16 bases lying between them. CDR3 DNA: TGTGCCAGCAGCTTCTCGGGTGGATTCTTGGGCTACACCTTC. Protein sequence: CASSFSGGFLGYTF.

This clonotype was recorded a few times. The chain has TRBV12-3 or TRBV12-4 and TRBJ2-7, with 9 bases that match TRBD2. The CDR3 sequence is 16 residues long. Trimming took 3 bases from V and 1 from J; bases not matched to a gene: 7. The CDR3 coding sequence is TGTGCCAGCAGTTTGTGGCTAGCGGGGACTTCCTACGAGCAGTACTTC. It yields the protein CASSLWLAGTSYEQYF.

This clonotype was seen repeatedly, ten times or more. The chain uses TRBV12-3 or TRBV12-4 and TRBJ1-5; D not certain. CDR3 length: 13 amino acids. The germline V and J ends were trimmed by 2 bases and 5 bases, with 7 bases remaining between them. The CDR3 reads CASSLMHDQPQHF. The CDR3 coding sequence is TGTGCCAGCAGTTTAATGCACGATCAGCCCCAGCATTTT.

This clonotype has at least ten counts. V and J are TRBV6-5 and TRBJ1-2; tentative D call: TRBD1 (6 bases). This CDR3 is 15 amino acids long. V was cut by 4 bases and J by 5 bases, with 17 bases left in between. Germline assignment: CDR1 MNHEY and CDR2 SVGAGI. CDR3 nucleotides: TGTGCCAGCAGTTCGACCAGGGGTTCAGTTTATGGCTACACCTTC. Protein sequence: CASSSTRGSVYGYTF.

V usage is TRBV2 and J usage is TRBJ2-5, with 9 bases lining up with TRBD2. The CDR3 sequence is 15 residues long. The ends lost 6 bases at V and 5 bases at J; junction bases unmatched: 10. CDR1 and CDR2 from the germline V gene are SNHLY and FYNNEI. The DNA of the CDR3 is TGTGCCAGCAGAAGAAGCGGGGGGCCAGGGGAGACCCAGTACTTC. This gives the protein CASRRSGGPGETQYF.

This clonotype was observed at least ten times. The gene calls are TRBV12-3 or TRBV12-4 and TRBJ1-1; D perhaps matches TRBD1 (5 bases). Trimming left V 5 bases short and J 2 bases short, with 12 bases between. CDR3 length: 14 residues. The CDR3 coding sequence is TGTGCCAGCAGTCGGTATAGGGGTAACACTGAAGCTTTCTTT. This translates into CASSRYRGNTEAFF.

This clonotype was seen many times. CDR3: CASSPSIGNTEAFF. For the CDR3, the DNA is TGTGCCAGCAGCCCCTCAATCGGGAACACTGAAGCTTTCTTT. J is TRBJ1-1 and V is TRBV7-2, with D unresolved. Between the trimmed V and J ends, which lost 5 bases and 1 base, there was a span of 11 bases. This CDR3 has 14 residues. Germline CDR1 is SGHTA and CDR2 is FQGNSA.

This clonotype has a count of ten or more. V gene TRBV12-3 or TRBV12-4 combines with J gene TRBJ1-1; D is unresolved. Between the trimmed V and J ends, which lost 6 bases and 0 bases, there was a span of 11 bases. The CDR3 has 14 amino acids. The CDR3 reads CASSIQNMNTEAFF. CDR3 nucleotide sequence: TGTGCCAGCAGCATACAGAACATGAACACTGAAGCTTTCTTT.

In this sample, this clonotype turned up many times. V is TRBV29-1 and J is TRBJ1-1; D unclear. The CDR3 has 13 amino acids. Germline CDR1 reads SQVTM; CDR2 reads ANQGSEA. The V end lost 3 bases, the J end lost 4 bases, and 12 bases lay between the germline ends. For the CDR3, the DNA is TGCAGCGTTGAGTCTGGGGTGAGCACTGAAGCTTTCTTT. As protein: CSVESGVSTEAFF.

This clonotype was counted a few times. This chain connects TRBV20-1 to TRBJ2-2, with a weak D call TRBD2 (6 bases). CDR1 is DFQATT, CDR2 SNEGSKA, per germline (reference sequence). V lost 1 base to trimming and J lost 5 bases, with 11 bases between them. The CDR3 covers 14 residues. CDR3 sequence: CSARASGGTGELFF. The DNA of the CDR3 is TGCAGTGCTAGAGCCTCCGGAGGGACCGGGGAGCTGTTTTTT.

This clonotype was observed many times. The rearrangement uses TRBV18 and TRBJ2-5; 7 bases are shared with TRBD2. From germline, CDR1 is KGHSH and CDR2 LQKENI. Trimming at V came to 3 bases and at J to 0 bases, leaving 7 bases not matched to a gene. CDR3 size: 16 residues. CDR3 sequence reads: CASSPRREGHQETQYF. DNA for the CDR3: TGTGCCAGCTCACCGCGCAGGGAGGGCCACCAAGAGACCCAGTACTTC.

In this sample, this clonotype turned up many times. The chain combines TRBV2 with TRBJ2-1, with 7 bases lining up with TRBD2. This CDR3 spans 14 amino acids. Germline lookup yields CDR1 SNHLY and CDR2 FYNNEI. After removal of 10 bases from V and 4 bases from J, the junction contained 10 bases not matched to a gene. CDR3 protein: CAMSVAGVYNEQFF. CDR3 nucleotides: TGTGCCATGTCAGTGGCGGGAGTTTACAATGAGCAGTTCTTC.

This clonotype was recorded at least ten times. The chain is built from TRBV20-1 and TRBJ2-5; 7 bases are a match to TRBD1. CDR3 length: 14 amino acids. V trimming: 7 bases; J trimming: 3 bases; junction bases outside the gene matches: 11. Germline CDR1 is DFQATT and CDR2 is SNEGSKA (reference sequence). CDR3 nucleotide sequence: TGCAGTGTACAAGGGGGCGAAACAAAAGAGACCCAGTACTTC. This translates into CSVQGGETKETQYF.

This clonotype was counted many times. V gene TRBV20-1 combines with J gene TRBJ2-7; 9 bases align to TRBD2. Germline CDR1 DFQATT, CDR2 SNEGSKA (reference sequence). The V and J ends lost 3 bases and 0 bases, in that order; junction bases with no gene match: 6. The CDR3 is made up of 15 amino acids. The CDR3, as DNA: TGCAGTGCTAGGCCCCTAGCGGGGAGCTCCTACGAGCAGTACTTC. Its translation: CSARPLAGSSYEQYF.

In this sample, this clonotype turned up many times. The genes are TRBV6-2 or TRBV6-3 and TRBJ1-2; D unresolved. Looked up from germline, CDR1 is MNHEY and CDR2 is SVGEGT. The ends were cut back, 2 bases at V and 8 bases at J, with 15 bases in the middle. The CDR3 sequence is 14 residues long. The CDR3 nucleotides are TGTGCCAGCAGTTACCCTCTGTTGAGGATCGGCTACACCTTC. Residues: CASSYPLLRIGYTF.

This clonotype has at least ten counts. One end of the junction does not line up with germline, which may come from a read error. The chain is built from TRBV6-2 or TRBV6-3 and TRBJ2-7, with D hard to call. This CDR3 has 15 amino acids. Germline CDR1 is MNHEY and CDR2 is SVGEGT. The CDR3 DNA is TGTGCCAGCAGGCCTTTGGTATCAAACTCCAACGAGCAGTACTTC. Protein: CASRPLVSNSNEQYF.